A single sample gave rise to the 6 T cell receptor beta chains below, sequenced in a study of vaccination and CD4 T cells after COVID-19 (dated by TCRdb to between 2021 and 2024). No cognate antigen is known for these TCRs. The sample's treatment or condition label, decoded: 10-day PBMC culture with coronavirus spike peptide pools or control peptides (ViraFEST assay). Receptors were amplified or captured by PCR. Sequencing was performed on an Illumina iSeq 100. TCR sequencing of DNA from cultured CD4+ T cells used the Oncomine TCR Beta short-read assay at the Johns Hopkins FTIC core. The raw public reads went through TCRdb reprocessing: fastp at Q25, MiXCR clone calling, in-frame beta chains kept. Identical CDR3 proteins give one entry, which carries the most common genes and DNA. Here the sample has 12,000 or so distinct CDR3 sequences; more than 45% occur a single time. The top ten clones comprise less than 20% of the sample.

Sequencing was done on a sample of CD4+ T cells from blood, cultured in vitro. The receptor source for this set is a human donor who had recovered from COVID-19.

There are a few counts of this clonotype. The V gene is TRBV2, the J gene TRBJ2-7; possible D gene TRBD1, 5 bases. The length of the CDR3 is 14 residues. V was trimmed by 6 bases and J by 2 bases, leaving 14 bases between them. Per the germline V gene, CDR1 is SNHLY and CDR2 is FYNNEI. CDR3 DNA: TGTGCCAGCAGCCCAGACAGCCTAACCTACGAGCAGTACTTC. This gives the protein CASSPDSLTYEQYF.

This clonotype was detected only a few times. This chain links TRBV24-1 with TRBJ2-3; D is ambiguous. CDR1 is KGHDR and CDR2 is SFDVKD in the germline V gene. The CDR3 consists of 15 residues. V lost 4 bases and J 2 bases, leaving 12 bases between the germline ends. DNA for the CDR3: TGTGCCACCAGTGAGACCGTCACAAACACAGATACGCAGTATTTT. Translation: CATSETVTNTDTQYF.

The chain uses TRBV24-1 and TRBJ2-7; D call uncertain. The CDR3 covers 13 residues. Germline V gives CDR1 KGHDR, CDR2 SFDVKD. V was trimmed by 0 bases and J by 2 bases, leaving 4 bases between them. The CDR3 DNA sequence: TGTGCCACCAGTGATTTGGGGACCTACGAGCAGTACTTC. Translating it yields CATSDLGTYEQYF.

The chain's CDR3 is CASSLGTGGLSYEQYF. The CDR3 DNA is TGTGCCAGCAGCTTAGGCACGGGAGGGTTATCCTACGAGCAGTACTTC. The chain has TRBV11-2 and TRBJ2-7, with 8 bases identical to TRBD2. Unmatched junction bases numbered 6, after V lost 1 base and J lost 1 base. The CDR3 has 16 amino acids. Germline V gene sequence: CDR1 SGHAT, CDR2 FQNNGV.

The chain couples TRBV14 to TRBJ1-1; D is unresolved. There are 13 residues in the CDR3. V dropped 0 bases and J dropped 4 bases, with 6 bases sitting between them. In germline, CDR1 is SGHDN, CDR2 FVKESK. CDR3 residues: CASSQEWGTEAFF. CDR3 nucleotides: TGTGCCAGCAGCCAAGAATGGGGCACTGAAGCTTTCTTT.

The gene calls are TRBV4-1 and TRBJ2-7, with D perhaps matching TRBD1 or TRBD2 (5 bases each). The V end lost 3 bases, the J end lost 5 bases, and 17 bases lay between the germline ends. CDR1 is MGHRA, CDR2 YSYEKL, per germline. This CDR3 is built from 15 residues. The CDR3 reads CASSHPPMGRDEQYF. The CDR3 nucleotides are TGCGCCAGCAGCCACCCACCCATGGGGCGGGACGAGCAGTACTTC.